The subject of this entry is one T cell receptor beta chain. Its target antigen remains unknown. The conserved closing phenylalanine or tryptophan is absent in this CDR3, likely reflecting a read error. Because the CDR3's place on the DNA is in doubt, the DNA is left out and the CDR3 is given as listed by TCRdb. Reading the germline V gene gives CDR1 ENHRY and CDR2 SYGVKD. The CDR3 length is 12 residues, termini included. Amplification of TCR beta CDR3 regions was carried out from RNA transcripts. The TCR CDR3 was subjected to a first round of RT-PCR using the HTBI primer set and the Qiagen OneStep RT-PCR kit. Libraries were constructed in a second round of multiplex PCR, after which size selection and purification were carried out. The libraries were sequenced on an Illumina HiSeq2000 using paired-end 100 bp reads. On the study's bioinformatics: Raw data were processed with SOAPnuke, discarding reads with adapters, uncalled bases, mean Phred below 15, or no exact constant-primer or identifier match. COPE v1.2.5 was used to merge the high-quality paired reads, and each unique nucleotide sequence was defined as a clonotype. Clonotypes were aligned to IMGT TRBV, TRBD and TRBJ reference segments using MiTCR v1.1. Only V-J combinations with frequency above 0.0001, covering about 99% of repertoires, were analysed. A TCS score was defined as the ratio between F50 (clonal expansion) and ExV (chaos), using BLOSUM62-based TCRdist between CDR3 peptides within each V-J. Welch's t-statistics and random forest reduced around 510 V-J features to 13, which were used in a naive Bayes classifier (R e1071). The Morisita-Horn index was used to measure how similar the thyroid and blood repertoires were. TCRdb's own reprocessing of the public reads used fastp at Q25 and MiXCR and kept productive beta chains. Each CDR3 protein gets just one entry, which takes the most common genes and DNA from the rows behind it. The V and J calls and clone size are TCRdb's, not the authors'. The sample includes 500,000 to 750,000 distinct CDR3 sequences, with roughly 50% observed a single time. The ten biggest clones cover around 8% of the sample.

The data originate from a study of T cells in Graves' hyperthyroidism and ophthalmopathy (dated by TCRdb to between 2019 and 2020). In the study overall: TCR V-J signatures able to tell the groups apart were searched for in a discovery cohort of some 100 patients, of whom around 42 had Graves' ophthalmopathy and around 57 had stable Graves' hyperthyroidism. According to the paper, TCR Vbeta CDR3 sequencing was carried out on over 130 peripheral blood samples, which came from approximately 43 ophthalmopathy, 70 to 80 hyperthyroidism and roughly 17 progressor patients. After sampling, hyperthyroidism patients received methimazole starting at 30 mg daily, and ophthalmopathy patients received high-dose intravenous methylprednisolone. The roughly 90 discovery patients were divided at random into training and test sets in a 7:3 ratio. In addition, the study compared T-cell repertoires in thyroid tissue and in blood from 6 or 7 Graves' hyperthyroidism patients. Prospective prediction of ophthalmopathy was tested in an independent validation cohort consisting of some 18 hyperthyroidism patients and approximately 16 patients who later progressed to ophthalmopathy. Results the study describes overall, beyond this receptor: In validation, the model predicted progression to ophthalmopathy a median of 6.5 months before onset, with roughly 70% sensitivity and 72.22% specificity. Ophthalmopathy was separated from stable hyperthyroidism by a 13 V-J signature model, with approximately 85% sensitivity and roughly 81% specificity obtained in cross-validation and 80%/75% obtained in testing. No statistical method was used to set the sample size in advance, and investigators knew the group allocation. Blood samples also contained most of the expanded thyroid clonotypes (frequency above 0.001), which suggests that blood repertoires may reflect thyroid immune responses.

Stable Graves' hyperthyroidism was defined as no progression to ophthalmopathy during 18 months of follow-up. Hyperthyroidism patients were newly diagnosed, with disease duration under 2 months, and aged 18 to 65 years. Any patient with an uncontrolled infection, another autoimmune disease, pregnancy or lactation was excluded. Diagnoses were based on clinical symptoms, serum thyroxine and TRAb, thyroid ultrasound and orbital computed tomography. Total RNA was extracted with Trizol reagent, and quality was checked on an Agilent 2100 Bioanalyzer. The material sequenced was peripheral blood or thyroid tissue (not recorded which). The receptor was derived from a woman aged 18-29 years with Graves' hyperthyroidism. The chain uses TRBV10-3 and TRBJ1-3; the table's D call, TRBD1, has no DNA check behind it. The encoded CDR3 is CAISEIRQGRNT.